Following are 24 T cell receptor beta chains from one sample sequenced in a study of CD8 T cells in Susac syndrome. With random hexamers, about 0.5 to 1 ug RNA was reverse transcribed. TCRdb passed the immunoSEQ multiplex PCR reads through MiXCR, listing each CDR3 protein once. The sample includes about 85,000 distinct CDR3 sequences, roughly 93% of them seen just once. Sequences were obtained from CD8+ T cells from PBMCs. These receptors all come from a human donor in good health.

The rearrangement joins TRBV20-1 to TRBJ2-3, with D uncertain. The CDR3 consists of 13 residues. V was cut by 2 bases and J by 5 bases, with 11 bases left in between. Germline V CDR1 and CDR2: DFQATT, SNEGSKA (reference sequence). The CDR3, as DNA: TGCAGTGCTAGACCTCTACGGCTAGATACGCAGTATTTT. This gives the protein CSARPLRLDTQYF.

The chain links TRBV9 to TRBJ1-2; weak D call: TRBD1 (6 bases). The V gene lost 3 bases and the J gene lost 8 bases, with 20 bases spanning the gap. The CDR3 totals 15 residues. Germline V gene lookup returns CDR1 SGDLS and CDR2 YYNGEE. The CDR3, as DNA: TGTGCCAGCAGCGCCCGAGGGGGACGGCTAGGAGGCTACACCTTC. Translated: CASSARGGRLGGYTF.

The chain is built from TRBV20-1 and TRBJ2-7, with D possibly being TRBD1 (6 bases). Trimming left V 0 bases short and J 5 bases short, with 14 bases between. Germline assignment: CDR1 DFQATT and CDR2 SNEGSKA (reference sequence). The CDR3 extends over 14 amino acids. In nucleotides, the CDR3 is TGCAGTGCTAGAGAATTGGCAGGGGTAAACGAGCAGTACTTC. This sequence encodes CSARELAGVNEQYF.

This clonotype was picked up a small number of times. The rearrangement uses TRBV4-3 and TRBJ1-2; D not resolved. This CDR3 has 16 amino acids. Deletions cut 0 bases from V and 3 bases from J, with 14 bases between. Germline CDR1 LGHNA, CDR2 YSLEER. CDR3 DNA sequence: TGCGCCAGCAGCCAAGATTATGCTCCGCAGGACTATGGCTACACCTTC. Its translation is CASSQDYAPQDYGYTF.

This clonotype appeared a few times. The chain uses TRBV7-9 and TRBJ1-1; D might be TRBD1 (6 bases). CDR3 size: 13 residues. Germline CDR1 SEHNR, CDR2 FQNEAQ (reference sequence). Trimming left V 9 bases short and J 0 bases short, with 11 bases between. The CDR3 loop is CASGQPMNTEAFF. The CDR3, as DNA: TGTGCCAGTGGACAGCCGATGAACACTGAAGCTTTCTTT.

This sequence joins TRBV5-8 and TRBJ1-2; no reliable D call. The CDR3 covers 16 residues. V gave up 4 bases and J gave up 4 bases, with 20 bases separating them. Per germline, CDR1 SGHTS and CDR2 YDEGEE. The CDR3 region is CASSPTTKTGVYGYTF. The CDR3 nucleotides are TGTGCCAGCAGCCCAACCACGAAGACTGGGGTCTATGGCTACACCTTC.

This clonotype was observed once. This sequence joins TRBV20-1 and TRBJ1-2; D unclear. Germline assignment: CDR1 DFQATT and CDR2 SNEGSKA (reference sequence). This CDR3 is 13 amino acids long. V lost 0 bases and J 8 bases, leaving 13 bases between the germline ends. The CDR3 is CSARDRRHLGYTF. The CDR3 DNA reads TGCAGTGCTAGAGATCGCAGACATCTGGGCTACACCTTC.

The chain employs TRBV4-3 and TRBJ1-1; 8 bases map to TRBD1. V trimming: 0 bases; J trimming: 0 bases; junction bases outside the gene matches: 6. Germline V CDR1 and CDR2: LGHNA, YSLEER. This CDR3 has 17 residues. The CDR3 nucleotides read TGCGCCAGCAGCCAAGATGTCAGGGGGCAATTGAACACTGAAGCTTTCTTT. It specifies CASSQDVRGQLNTEAFF.

The rearrangement uses TRBV20-1 and TRBJ2-1, with D possibly being TRBD1 or TRBD2 (6 bases each). The CDR3 is made up of 14 amino acids. CDR1 DFQATT and CDR2 SNEGSKA come from the germline V gene (reference sequence). Trimming left V 1 base short and J 6 bases short, with 13 bases between. Here the CDR3 DNA reads TGCAGTGCTAGAGCAACCGGAGGGGGCAATGAGCAGTTCTTC. Translated, it gives CSARATGGGNEQFF.

The V and J genes are TRBV28 and TRBJ2-2, with D perhaps TRBD1 (5 bases). V lost 4 bases, J lost 1 base, and 10 bases lay in between. The germline V gene encodes CDR1 MDHEN and CDR2 SYDVKM. CDR3 size: 15 residues. The CDR3 DNA sequence: TGTGCCAGCAGTTCGACAGTTTTGAACACCGGGGAGCTGTTTTTT. Translation gives CASSSTVLNTGELFF.

The chain links TRBV5-1 to TRBJ2-5; 8 bases map to TRBD2. This CDR3 comprises 15 residues. Per germline, CDR1 SGHRS and CDR2 YFSETQ. V lost 0 bases, J lost 5 bases, and 6 bases stayed unmatched. The CDR3 DNA sequence: TGCGCCAGCAGCTTGGACGGGGGGGCCATGGAGACCCAGTACTTC. Its protein is CASSLDGGAMETQYF.

The chain carries TRBV9 and TRBJ2-1; 9 bases agree with TRBD2. The CDR3 loop spans 15 amino acids. V trimming: 4 bases; J trimming: 6 bases; junction bases outside the gene matches: 8. From germline, CDR1 is SGDLS and CDR2 YYNGEE. The DNA for the CDR3 is TGTGCCAGCAGCAGGGGGCTAGCGGGAATCAATGAGCAGTTCTTC. Translated, it gives CASSRGLAGINEQFF.

The rearrangement joins TRBV4-1 to TRBJ2-3; TRBD2 matches 8 bases. Germline assignment: CDR1 MGHRA and CDR2 YSYEKL. V was pared by 1 base and J by 2 bases, with 11 bases of the junction left unmatched. This CDR3 is built from 18 residues. The CDR3 DNA sequence: TGCGCCAGCAGCCAAGGTAGGAGCGGGAGCCGATACACAGATACGCAGTATTTT. Translating it yields CASSQGRSGSRYTDTQYF.

V and J are TRBV27 and TRBJ2-7, with D unresolved. The CDR3 covers 15 residues. The germline CDR1 and CDR2 sequences are MNHEY and SMNVEV (reference sequence). V shed 6 bases and J shed 2 bases, with 17 bases lying between them. DNA of the CDR3: TGTGCCAGCAGCCCCGCCGCCCGCTATGCCTACGAGCAGTACGTC. Amino acids: CASSPAARYAYEQYV.

The chain recombines TRBV9 with TRBJ2-1; D is possibly TRBD2 (5 bases). Per the germline V gene, CDR1 is SGDLS and CDR2 is YYNGEE. V was pared by 0 bases and J by 9 bases, with 13 bases between. The CDR3 has 14 amino acids. CDR3 region: CASSVGKGVAEQFF. The CDR3 coding sequence is TGTGCCAGCAGCGTAGGTAAGGGAGTAGCTGAGCAGTTCTTC.

The chain combines TRBV2 with TRBJ1-1; D ambiguous. The CDR3 has 15 amino acids. CDR1 is SNHLY and CDR2 is FYNNEI in the germline V gene. V lost 6 bases and J 1 base, leaving 15 bases between the germline ends. The CDR3 sequence is CASRGDGRPNTEAFF. CDR3 nucleotide sequence: TGTGCCAGCAGAGGTGACGGCAGGCCGAACACTGAAGCTTTCTTT.

V usage is TRBV20-1 and J usage is TRBJ2-1; TRBD1 agrees at 8 bases. From germline, CDR1 is DFQATT and CDR2 SNEGSKA (reference sequence). This CDR3 has 14 amino acids. Trimming removed 6 bases from V and 10 bases from J; junction bases left unmatched: 14. The CDR3 DNA reads as TGCAGTGCCAAAACCGGACAGGGACCAAAGGAGCAGTTCTTC. It codes for CSAKTGQGPKEQFF.

Here the CDR3 DNA reads TGTGCCAGTAATTGGATTGGCAATCAGCCCCAGCATTTT. This codes for CASNWIGNQPQHF. The rearrangement joins TRBV19 to TRBJ1-5; D unclear. Trimming stripped 7 bases from V and 2 bases from J, with 9 bases between. This CDR3 has 13 amino acids. CDR1 and CDR2 (germline): LNHDA, SQIVND (reference sequence).

V and J are TRBV12-3 or TRBV12-4 and TRBJ1-2, with TRBD1 as a possible D gene (6 bases). The V end was cut by 0 bases, the J end by 2 bases, with 10 bases between. CDR3 length equals 15 residues. CDR3: CASSLAEGGNYGYTF. In DNA form, the CDR3 reads TGTGCCAGCAGTTTAGCGGAGGGGGGGAACTATGGCTACACCTTC.

This CDR3 is CASSLTRQGPYNEQFF. The CDR3 DNA sequence: TGTGCCAGCAGTTTAACCCGCCAGGGGCCTTACAATGAGCAGTTCTTC. This sequence joins TRBV27 and TRBJ2-1, with D perhaps TRBD1 (6 bases). The CDR3 is 16 residues long. The V end was cut by 2 bases, the J end by 4 bases, with 15 bases between. CDR1 is MNHEY and CDR2 is SMNVEV in the germline V gene (reference sequence).

The V and J genes are TRBV12-5 and TRBJ2-2; 8 bases are shared with TRBD2. CDR1 is LGHNT, CDR2 FRNRAP, per germline. The V gene end was trimmed by 1 base and the J gene end by 9 bases; junction bases not matched to a gene: 4. The CDR3 consists of 14 residues. CDR3 in DNA: TGTGCTAGTGGTTTGGACGGGAGGGCCTGGGAGCTGTTTTTT. This codes for CASGLDGRAWELFF.

The rearrangement uses TRBV10-2 and TRBJ2-5; the D is unclear. CDR3 length equals 10 residues. V was pared by 3 bases and J by 13 bases, with 9 bases between. Germline V lookup: CDR1 WSHSY, CDR2 SAAADI. The CDR3 spells CASSDGVPYF. The CDR3, as DNA: TGCGCCAGCAGTGACGGAGTCCCGTACTTC.

The gene calls are TRBV29-1 and TRBJ2-1; 11 bases agree with TRBD2. J lost 3 bases, V lost 4 bases, and 8 bases had no gene match. CDR3 length equals 16 residues. The germline gives CDR1 SQVTM, CDR2 ANQGSEA. Here the CDR3 DNA reads TGCAGCGTTGGGGGGACTAGCGGAAAACTCTACAATGAGCAGTTCTTC. Translated, it gives CSVGGTSGKLYNEQFF.

The chain has TRBV27 and TRBJ2-7, with TRBD2 identical over 10 bases. Germline CDR1 MNHEY, CDR2 SMNVEV (reference sequence). The CDR3 contains 15 residues. V was clipped by 6 bases and J by 4 bases; unmatched bases: 9. The CDR3 nucleotides are TGTGCCAGCAGGCAAAGCGGGAGGGTAAGGTACGAGCAGTACGTC. This encodes CASRQSGRVRYEQYV.